These T cell receptor beta chains were read from a single sample in a study of blood T cell repertoires in COVID-19. Sequencing was performed with immunoSEQ multiplex PCR; in TCRdb, only in-frame clones are kept and a portion is missing. The table records about 100,000 clones, 60% to 85% of them present only once. Sequenced input: peripheral blood. Receptor source: a man between 45 and 60 years old who had recovered from COVID-19. Both conserved end residues are trimmed from each CDR3. Size is omitted from some rows. Given values are once, few, many or a class for expanded clones.

v_call clone_size cdr3_aa
TRBV29-1 . SFGGETDTQY
TRBV5-1 . ASSLGGTLNEQF
TRBV3-1/TRBV3-2 . ASSQGHQVYEQY
TRBV13 few ASSSTRGRETQY
TRBV28 . ASRGQGATGELF
TRBV9 once ASSVDLGDTQY
TRBV6-1 . ASSDQGGDTQY
TRBV28 . ASSPGTGSNQPQH
TRBV19 . ASRTLSGRWGEQF
TRBV5-1 . ASSLGQGAILAF
TRBV5-5 . AISVQGARTDTQY
TRBV7-2 once ASSLRMGGTEAF
TRBV3-1/TRBV3-2 few ASSRRDNLNYGYT
TRBV21-1 . ASTETGAYHNQPQH
TRBV7-6 . ASSLGTSGAKDTQY